Presented here are 23 T cell receptor beta chains from one specimen sequenced in a study of blood T cells in healthy people across ages. The use of a sample-barcoded 5' primer and a J-beta primer mix characterized a second PCR of roughly 6 to 12 cycles. TCRdb redid the calling of the 5' RACE reads with MiXCR, one entry per CDR3 protein. The table lists around 800,000 distinct CDR3 sequences, under 55% of them singletons. Specimen: blood. These receptors were taken from a man aged 55 to 70 in good health.

This sequence joins TRBV12-3 or TRBV12-4 and TRBJ1-4, with D possibly matching TRBD1 (6 bases). Trimming stripped 3 bases from V and 6 bases from J, with 8 bases between. The CDR3 spans 13 residues. The CDR3 DNA reads as TGTGCCAGCAGTTTCAACAGGGATGAAAAACTGTTTTTT. Its translation: CASSFNRDEKLFF.

This clonotype was found once. V gene TRBV7-9 combines with J gene TRBJ2-4; D is perhaps TRBD2 (6 bases). The J call is doubtful: the DNA matches TRBJ2-7 better. The length of the CDR3 is 16 residues. Germline V CDR1 and CDR2: SEHNR, FQNEAQ (reference sequence). CDR3 protein: CASSPRELLRNYEQYF. The CDR3, as DNA: TGTGCCAGCAGCCCCCGGGAGTTGCTTAGGAACTACGAGCAGTACTTC.

In this sample, this clonotype turned up once. CDR3 region: CASSLLEAGMNTEAFF. CDR3 coding DNA: TGTGCCAGCAGTTTACTCGAGGCAGGGATGAACACTGAAGCTTTCTTT. The genes are TRBV28 and TRBJ1-1, with a tentative D call TRBD1 (5 bases). V dropped 2 bases and J dropped 0 bases, with 13 bases sitting between them. The V gene's germline CDR1 is MDHEN and CDR2 SYDVKM. The CDR3 has 16 amino acids.

This clonotype was counted once. The rearrangement joins TRBV3-1 to TRBJ1-2; D call uncertain. CDR1 and CDR2 from the germline V gene are LGHDT and YNNKEL (reference sequence). Between the trimmed V and J ends, which lost 1 base and 8 bases, there was a span of 11 bases. CDR3 size: 13 residues. CDR3 in amino acids: CASSQAERSGYTF. CDR3 DNA: TGTGCCAGCAGCCAAGCGGAACGATCCGGCTACACCTTC.

The chain joins TRBV2 to TRBJ2-2; TRBD1 might be the D (5 bases). The V end was cut by 6 bases, the J end by 0 bases, with 11 bases between. The germline V gene has CDR1 SNHLY and CDR2 FYNNEI. The CDR3 has 15 amino acids. CDR3 amino acids: CASRGRASNTGELFF. In DNA, the CDR3 is TGTGCCAGCAGGGGCAGGGCGTCGAACACCGGGGAGCTGTTTTTT.

About this clonotype itself: Just one base apart from a much larger clone, this may be a read error. The chain recombines TRBV29-1 with TRBJ2-5, with 7 bases aligning to TRBD2. The DNA end is a closer match to TRBJ2-1, so the J assignment may be wrong. CDR1 and CDR2 from the germline V gene are SQVTM and ANQGSEA. The CDR3 is 13 residues long. Here the CDR3 DNA reads TGCAGCGTTGAGGGACTAAGCCAAGAGACCCAGTTCTTC. Translation gives CSVEGLSQETQFF.

The rearrangement uses TRBV6-2 or TRBV6-3 and TRBJ2-4, with unresolved D. The DNA matches TRBJ2-7 better at its end, which makes the J call doubtful. CDR3 size: 13 residues. Germline V gene sequence: CDR1 MNHEY, CDR2 SVGEGT. The CDR3 bases are TGTGCCAGCAGTTACCAACTGACCTACGAGCAGTACTTC. As protein: CASSYQLTYEQYF.

A few counts support this clonotype. The chain joins TRBV6-2 or TRBV6-3 to TRBJ2-1; maybe TRBD2 (5 bases). The CDR3 runs 12 residues. The V end was cut by 6 bases, the J end by 6 bases, with 9 bases between. Germline CDR1 and CDR2: MNHEY and SVGEGT. The CDR3 loop is CASREGVNEQFF. CDR3 sequence (DNA): TGTGCCAGCAGAGAGGGCGTCAATGAGCAGTTCTTC.

This clonotype occurred a few times. A much larger clone differs by one base, so this may be a read error. J is TRBJ2-7 and V is TRBV6-2 or TRBV6-3; no reliable D call. The CDR3 is made up of 9 amino acids. The V and J ends lost 2 bases and 7 bases respectively, with 0 bases between them. CDR1 is MNHEY, CDR2 SVGEGT, per germline. The DNA of the CDR3 is TGTGCCAGCAGTTACGAGCAGTACTTC. It codes for CASSYEQYF.

This clonotype was counted a few times. The V call is TRBV11-2, the J call TRBJ2-5, with 9 bases matching TRBD1. V trimming: 5 bases; J trimming: 4 bases; junction bases outside the gene matches: 8. This CDR3 contains 15 residues. Germline V gives CDR1 SGHAT, CDR2 FQNNGV. CDR3 region: CASSLDRGVGETQYF. For the CDR3, the DNA is TGTGCCAGCAGCCTCGACAGGGGGGTCGGAGAGACCCAGTACTTC. Combining the CDR3 with reference TRBV11-2 and TRBJ2-5 gives the whole variable domain EAGVAQSPRYKIIEKRQSVAFWCNPISGHATLYWYQQILGQGPKLLIQFQNNGVVDDSQLPKDRFSAERLKGVDSTLKIQPAKLEDSAVYLCASSLDRGVGETQYFGPGTRLLVL.

In its sample, this clonotype was seen many times. V usage is TRBV15 and J usage is TRBJ2-7, with a weak D call TRBD2 (5 bases). V was shortened by 0 bases and J by 4 bases, with 7 bases between the two germline ends. Germline CDR1 reads LNHNV; CDR2 reads YYDKDF (reference sequence). This CDR3 comprises 13 residues. This CDR3 is CATSRDPGYEQYF. DNA of the CDR3: TGTGCCACCAGCAGAGATCCGGGGTACGAGCAGTACTTC.

This clonotype was detected a few times. The chain has TRBV9 and TRBJ1-4; 9 bases match TRBD1. Trimming cost V 4 bases and J 7 bases; bases outside gene matches: 8. The length of the CDR3 is 15 residues. Germline values: CDR1 SGDLS, CDR2 YYNGEE. The DNA for the CDR3 is TGTGCCAGCAGCTCTCCCGGGACAGGGAGTGAAAAACTGTTTTTT. It encodes CASSSPGTGSEKLFF.

This clonotype is a singleton in its sample. The gene calls are TRBV12-3 or TRBV12-4 and TRBJ1-2; D call uncertain. This CDR3 is built from 12 residues. V shed 10 bases and J shed 4 bases, with 13 bases lying between them. CDR3: CATTKGLYGYTF. The CDR3 DNA is TGTGCCACCACGAAAGGGCTCTATGGCTACACCTTC.

The chain uses TRBV4-3 and TRBJ2-7; no firm D call. The CDR3 sequence is 15 residues long. V gave up 0 bases and J gave up 2 bases, with 11 bases separating them. Per germline, CDR1 LGHNA and CDR2 YSLEER. CDR3: CASSQDTQAAYEQYF. For the CDR3, the DNA is TGCGCCAGCAGCCAAGATACCCAGGCTGCCTACGAGCAGTACTTC.

This chain uses TRBV25-1 with TRBJ2-7; TRBD1 matches at 9 bases. The CDR3 covers 16 residues. With V trimmed by 5 bases and J by 6 bases, 14 bases remained unmatched. Germline V gene lookup returns CDR1 MGHDK and CDR2 SYGVNS. CDR3 amino acids: CASSPFPTGGVPEQYF. The CDR3 DNA follows: TGTGCCAGCAGTCCCTTCCCGACAGGGGGTGTCCCCGAGCAGTACTTC.

This chain connects TRBV25-1 to TRBJ2-1; D not resolved. V dropped 6 bases and J dropped 6 bases, with 15 bases sitting between them. Germline V lookup: CDR1 MGHDK, CDR2 SYGVNS. The CDR3 totals 14 residues. The CDR3 reads CASSGVRLANEQFF. For the CDR3, the DNA is TGTGCCAGCAGCGGCGTACGGCTGGCCAATGAGCAGTTCTTC.

This clonotype has only a few counts. This chain joins TRBV10-3 and TRBJ1-1; D gene uncertain. The V and J ends lost 2 bases and 1 base respectively, with 8 bases between them. The germline V gene has CDR1 ENHRY and CDR2 SYGVKD. The CDR3 length is 14 residues. CDR3 in amino acids: CAISERGRNTEAFF. The CDR3 DNA reads TGTGCCATCAGTGAGAGAGGTAGGAACACTGAAGCTTTCTTT.

The chain uses TRBV9 and TRBJ1-2; D might be TRBD1 (5 bases). V was shortened by 1 base and J by 7 bases, with 14 bases between the two germline ends. Looked up from germline, CDR1 is SGDLS and CDR2 is YYNGEE. The CDR3 runs to 14 residues. DNA for the CDR3: TGTGCCAGCAGCGTATCCCCCCAGGGCGGTGGCTACACCTTC. Its protein product is CASSVSPQGGGYTF.

The chain links TRBV6-5 to TRBJ1-5, with D tentatively TRBD1 (5 bases). Trimming left V 4 bases short and J 5 bases short, with 12 bases between. The germline V gene encodes CDR1 MNHEY and CDR2 SVGAGI. CDR3 length: 14 amino acids. CDR3 nucleotide sequence: TGTGCCAGCAGTTCGGGGGGGAACGATCAGCCCCAGCATTTT. Translation: CASSSGGNDQPQHF.

This clonotype was detected a few times. The CDR3 nucleotides are TGCGCCAGCAGCCCCGTAGGGACTAGCCGGGAGACCCAGTACTTC. This encodes CASSPVGTSRETQYF. The rearrangement links TRBV4-3 to TRBJ2-5, with 9 bases lining up with TRBD2. The germline V gene encodes CDR1 LGHNA and CDR2 YSLEER. The CDR3 extends over 15 amino acids. Losses at the gene ends were 4 bases for V and 5 bases for J; bases not matched to a gene: 8.

This clonotype was detected ten times or more. The chain has TRBV20-1 and TRBJ2-1; TRBD1 is a possible D gene (6 bases). Deletions cut 6 bases from V and 9 bases from J, with 24 bases between. Germline lookup yields CDR1 DFQATT and CDR2 SNEGSKA (reference sequence). The CDR3 loop spans 15 amino acids. CDR3 amino acids: CSAPSLGIGGAEQFF. CDR3 in DNA: TGCAGTGCCCCCTCTTTAGGGATTGGGGGCGCTGAGCAGTTCTTC.

CDR3 coding DNA: TGTGCCAGCAGTCTCCTTTTGGGTAGGGAGAAAGAGACCCAGTACTTC. As protein: CASSLLLGREKETQYF. The rearrangement joins TRBV28 to TRBJ2-5; a weak D match, TRBD2 (5 bases). The CDR3 covers 16 residues. V was pared by 5 bases and J by 3 bases, with 19 bases between. The germline V gene encodes CDR1 MDHEN and CDR2 SYDVKM.

The genes are TRBV12-3 or TRBV12-4 and TRBJ2-5, with 8 nucleotides matching TRBD1. The CDR3 has 15 amino acids. V shed 5 bases, J shed 11 bases, and the junction held 16 bases outside the gene matches. CDR3 residues: CASSPRRQGKGEQYF. CDR3 DNA: TGTGCCAGCAGTCCGAGAAGACAGGGGAAGGGTGAGCAGTACTTC.